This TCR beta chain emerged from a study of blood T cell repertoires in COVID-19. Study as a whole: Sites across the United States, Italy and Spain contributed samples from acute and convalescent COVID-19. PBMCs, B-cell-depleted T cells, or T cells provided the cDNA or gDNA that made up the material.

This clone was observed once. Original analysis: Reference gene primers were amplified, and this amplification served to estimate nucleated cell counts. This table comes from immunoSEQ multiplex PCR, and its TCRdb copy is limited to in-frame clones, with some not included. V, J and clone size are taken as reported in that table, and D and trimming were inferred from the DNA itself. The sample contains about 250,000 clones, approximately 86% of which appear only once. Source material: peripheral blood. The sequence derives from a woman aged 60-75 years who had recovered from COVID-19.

CDR3 nucleotides: TGTGCCAGCAGCTTAGAGCCGACTGGAACCGCTTATACGCAGTATTTT. As protein: CASSLEPTGTAYTQYF. The chain carries TRBV7-6 and TRBJ2-3, with D unresolved. This CDR3 has 16 amino acids. V lost 1 base to trimming and J lost 7 bases, with 18 bases between them. CDR1 SGHVS and CDR2 FNYEAQ come from the germline V gene.